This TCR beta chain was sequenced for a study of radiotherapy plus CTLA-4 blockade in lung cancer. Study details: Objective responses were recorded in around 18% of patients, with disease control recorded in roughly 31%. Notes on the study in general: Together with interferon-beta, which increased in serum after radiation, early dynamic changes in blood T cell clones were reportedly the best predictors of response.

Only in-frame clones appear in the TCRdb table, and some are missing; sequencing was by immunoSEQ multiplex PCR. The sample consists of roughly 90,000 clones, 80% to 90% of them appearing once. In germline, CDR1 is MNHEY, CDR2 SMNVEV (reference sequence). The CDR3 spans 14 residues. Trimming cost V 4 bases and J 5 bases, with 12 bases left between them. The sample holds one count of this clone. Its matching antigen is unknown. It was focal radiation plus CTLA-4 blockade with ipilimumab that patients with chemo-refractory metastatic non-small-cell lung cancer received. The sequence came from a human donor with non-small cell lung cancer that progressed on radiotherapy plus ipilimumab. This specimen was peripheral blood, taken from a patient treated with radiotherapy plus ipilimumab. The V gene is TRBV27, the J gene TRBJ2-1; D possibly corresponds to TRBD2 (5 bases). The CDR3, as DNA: TGTGCCAGCAGTTCCCGGACTGGAAACAATGAGCAGTTCTTC. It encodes CASSSRTGNNEQFF.